What follows is one T cell receptor (beta chain) and its context. The antigen is undetermined. V was trimmed by 1 base and J by 9 bases, leaving 12 bases between them. The CDR3 loop spans 13 amino acids. Germline CDR1 and CDR2: LGHNA and YSLEER. These data come from a study of radiotherapy plus CTLA-4 blockade in lung cancer. Study at large: Objective responses were recorded in less than 20% of patients, with disease control recorded in about 30%. Study findings and constraints: According to reports, early shifts in blood T cell clones, alongside interferon-beta, forecast response most accurately.

Produced via immunoSEQ multiplex PCR; TCRdb's table is partial and in-frame only. Of more than 90,000 clones in the sample, 81% were seen once. The study treated chemo-refractory metastatic non-small-cell lung cancer patients with focal radiation plus ipilimumab CTLA-4 blockade. J is TRBJ1-1 and V is TRBV4-3; tentatively, D is TRBD1 (6 bases). Sequencing used peripheral blood, obtained from a patient treated with radiotherapy plus ipilimumab. The receptor comes from a human donor with non-small cell lung cancer that progressed on radiotherapy plus ipilimumab. Some clones in this sample may be carry-over from other donors' samples. The chain's CDR3 is CASSQVRQGKAFF. The CDR3, as DNA: TGCGCCAGCAGCCAAGTTCGGCAGGGGAAAGCTTTCTTT.